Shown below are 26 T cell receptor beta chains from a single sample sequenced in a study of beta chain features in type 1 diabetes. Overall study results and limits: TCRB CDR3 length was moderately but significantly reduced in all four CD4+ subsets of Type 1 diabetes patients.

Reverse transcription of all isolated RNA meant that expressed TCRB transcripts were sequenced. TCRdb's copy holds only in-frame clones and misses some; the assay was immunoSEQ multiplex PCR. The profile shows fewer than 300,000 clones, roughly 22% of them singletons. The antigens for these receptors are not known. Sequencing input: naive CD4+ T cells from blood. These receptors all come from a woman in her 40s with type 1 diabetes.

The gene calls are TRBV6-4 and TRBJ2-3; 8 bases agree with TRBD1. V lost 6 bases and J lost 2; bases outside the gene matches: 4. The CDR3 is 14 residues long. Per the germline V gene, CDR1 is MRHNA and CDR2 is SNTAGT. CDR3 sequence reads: CASSPGQDTDTQYF. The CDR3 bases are TGTGCCAGCAGCCCGGGACAGGACACAGATACGCAGTATTTT.

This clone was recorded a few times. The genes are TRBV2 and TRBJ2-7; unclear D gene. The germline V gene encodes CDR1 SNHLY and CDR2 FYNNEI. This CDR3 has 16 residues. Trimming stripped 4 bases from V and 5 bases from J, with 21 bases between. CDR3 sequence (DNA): TGTGCCAGCAGTGGATCTTTGGGCACCCGGTGGAACGAGCAGTACTTC. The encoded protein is CASSGSLGTRWNEQYF.

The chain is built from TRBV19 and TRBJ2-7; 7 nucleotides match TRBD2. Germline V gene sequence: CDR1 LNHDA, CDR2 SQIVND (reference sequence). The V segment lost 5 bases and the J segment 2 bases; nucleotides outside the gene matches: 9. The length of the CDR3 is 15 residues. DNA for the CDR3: TGTGCCAGTAGTGAGGAGGGACTACCCACCTACGAGCAGTACTTC. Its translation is CASSEEGLPTYEQYF.

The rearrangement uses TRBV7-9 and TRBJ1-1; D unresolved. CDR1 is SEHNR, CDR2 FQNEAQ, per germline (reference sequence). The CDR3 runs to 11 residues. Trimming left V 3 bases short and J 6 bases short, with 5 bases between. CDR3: CASSFVPEAFF. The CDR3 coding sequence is TGTGCCAGCAGCTTCGTCCCTGAAGCTTTCTTT. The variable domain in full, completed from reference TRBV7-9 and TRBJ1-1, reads DTGVSQNPRHKITKRGQNVTFRCDPISEHNRLYWYRQTLGQGPEFLTYFQNEAQLEKSRLLSDRFSAERPKGSFSTLEIQRTEQGDSAMYLCASSFVPEAFFGQGTRLTVV.

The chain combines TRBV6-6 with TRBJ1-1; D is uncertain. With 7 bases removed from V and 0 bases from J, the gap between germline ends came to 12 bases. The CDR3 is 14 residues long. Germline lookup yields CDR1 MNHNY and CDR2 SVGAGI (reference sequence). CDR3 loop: CASNLEALNTEAFF. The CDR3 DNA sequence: TGTGCCAGCAACTTGGAGGCCTTGAACACTGAAGCTTTCTTT.

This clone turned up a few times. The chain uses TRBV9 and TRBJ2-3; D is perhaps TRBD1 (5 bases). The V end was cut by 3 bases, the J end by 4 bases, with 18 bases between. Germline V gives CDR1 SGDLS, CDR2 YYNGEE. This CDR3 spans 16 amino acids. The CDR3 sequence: CASSGEGVASADTQYF. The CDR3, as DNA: TGTGCCAGCAGCGGCGAAGGGGTAGCATCCGCAGATACGCAGTATTTT.

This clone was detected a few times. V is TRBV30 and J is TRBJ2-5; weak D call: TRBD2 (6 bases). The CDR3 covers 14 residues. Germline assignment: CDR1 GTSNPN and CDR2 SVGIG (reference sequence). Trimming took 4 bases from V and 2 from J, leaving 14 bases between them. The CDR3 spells CAWMFGGKQETQYF. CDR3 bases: TGTGCCTGGATGTTTGGAGGGAAACAAGAGACCCAGTACTTC. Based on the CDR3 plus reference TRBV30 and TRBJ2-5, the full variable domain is SQTIHQWPATLVQPVGSPLSLECTVEGTSNPNLYWYRQAAGRGLQLLFYSVGIGQISSEVPQNLSASRPQDRQFILSSKKLLLSDSGFYLCAWMFGGKQETQYFGPGTRLLVL.

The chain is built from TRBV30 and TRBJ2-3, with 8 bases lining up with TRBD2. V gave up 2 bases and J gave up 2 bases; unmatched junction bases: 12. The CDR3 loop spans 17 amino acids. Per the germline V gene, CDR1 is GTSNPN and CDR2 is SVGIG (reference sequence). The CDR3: CAWSPVHSGIHTDTQYF. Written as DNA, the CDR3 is TGTGCCTGGAGTCCAGTACATAGCGGGATTCACACAGATACGCAGTATTTT. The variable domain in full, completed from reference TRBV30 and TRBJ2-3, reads SQTIHQWPATLVQPVGSPLSLECTVEGTSNPNLYWYRQAAGRGLQLLFYSVGIGQISSEVPQNLSASRPQDRQFILSSKKLLLSDSGFYLCAWSPVHSGIHTDTQYFGPGTRLTVL.

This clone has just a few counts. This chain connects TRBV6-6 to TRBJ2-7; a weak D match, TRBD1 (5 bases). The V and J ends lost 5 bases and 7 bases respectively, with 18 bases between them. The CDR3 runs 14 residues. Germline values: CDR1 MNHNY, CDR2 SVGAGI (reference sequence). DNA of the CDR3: TGTGCCAGCAGTCCCCAGGCTCCCTCAGGGGAGCAGTACTTC. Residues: CASSPQAPSGEQYF.

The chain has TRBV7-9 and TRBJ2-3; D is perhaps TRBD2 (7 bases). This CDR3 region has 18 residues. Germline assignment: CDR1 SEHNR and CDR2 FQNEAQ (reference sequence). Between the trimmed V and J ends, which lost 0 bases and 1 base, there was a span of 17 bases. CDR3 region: CASSLAGGLIGRTDTQYF. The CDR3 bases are TGTGCCAGCAGCTTAGCGGGGGGGCTGATCGGTCGCACAGATACGCAGTATTTT.

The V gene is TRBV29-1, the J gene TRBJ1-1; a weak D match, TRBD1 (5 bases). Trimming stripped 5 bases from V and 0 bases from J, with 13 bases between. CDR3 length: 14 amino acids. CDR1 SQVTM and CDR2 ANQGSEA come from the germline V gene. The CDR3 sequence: CSVPKGSVNTEAFF. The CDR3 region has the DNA TGCAGCGTTCCAAAGGGGTCCGTGAACACTGAAGCTTTCTTT.

The chain's CDR3 is CASSGPTGDTNEKLFF. The CDR3 DNA reads as TGCGCCAGCAGCGGACCTACAGGGGACACTAATGAAAAACTGTTTTTT. The rearrangement uses TRBV5-1 and TRBJ1-4; TRBD1 aligns across 7 bases. V dropped 4 bases and J dropped 2; count of bases not matched to a gene: 8. The CDR3 is 16 residues long. The germline V gene has CDR1 SGHRS and CDR2 YFSETQ.

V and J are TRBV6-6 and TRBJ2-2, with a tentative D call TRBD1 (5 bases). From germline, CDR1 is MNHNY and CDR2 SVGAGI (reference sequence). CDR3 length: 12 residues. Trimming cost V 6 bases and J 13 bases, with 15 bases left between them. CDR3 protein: CASSSGPDRLFF. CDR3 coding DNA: TGTGCCAGCAGCTCGGGCCCCGACAGGCTGTTTTTT.

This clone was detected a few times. CDR3 bases: TGCGCCAGCAGGGTGCTATCCAATGAGCAGTTCTTC. Its translation: CASRVLSNEQFF. V gene TRBV5-1 combines with J gene TRBJ2-1, with D hard to call. Trimming took off 5 bases at V and 6 bases at J, with 9 bases between the two ends. The length of the CDR3 is 12 residues. The germline V gene has CDR1 SGHRS and CDR2 YFSETQ.

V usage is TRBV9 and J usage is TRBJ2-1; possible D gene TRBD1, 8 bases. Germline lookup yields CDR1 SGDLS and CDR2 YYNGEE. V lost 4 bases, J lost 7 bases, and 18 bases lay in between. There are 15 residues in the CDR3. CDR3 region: CASSPDRDYENEQFF. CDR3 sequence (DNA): TGTGCCAGCAGCCCGGACAGGGACTACGAGAATGAGCAGTTCTTC.

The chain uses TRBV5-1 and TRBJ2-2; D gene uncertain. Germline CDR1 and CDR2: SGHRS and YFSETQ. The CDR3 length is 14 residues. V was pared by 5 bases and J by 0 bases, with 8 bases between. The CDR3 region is CASSTPSNTGELFF. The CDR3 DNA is TGCGCCAGCAGTACTCCTTCGAACACCGGGGAGCTGTTTTTT.

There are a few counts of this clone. The CDR3, as DNA: TGCGCCAGCAGCCAGCGACAGGGCGACACTGAAGCTTTCTTT. The encoded protein is CASSQRQGDTEAFF. The chain is built from TRBV4-3 and TRBJ1-1, with 7 bases that match TRBD1. Germline trimming cut 3 bases from V and 3 bases from J; bases unmatched to any gene: 4. CDR1 and CDR2 (germline): LGHNA, YSLEER. This CDR3 is built from 14 residues.

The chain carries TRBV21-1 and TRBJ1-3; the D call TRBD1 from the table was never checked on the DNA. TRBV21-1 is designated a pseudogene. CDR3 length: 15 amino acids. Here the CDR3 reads CASSKVTDSGNTIYF. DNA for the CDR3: TGTGCCAGCAGCAAAGTAACAGACTCTGGAAACACCATATATTTT.

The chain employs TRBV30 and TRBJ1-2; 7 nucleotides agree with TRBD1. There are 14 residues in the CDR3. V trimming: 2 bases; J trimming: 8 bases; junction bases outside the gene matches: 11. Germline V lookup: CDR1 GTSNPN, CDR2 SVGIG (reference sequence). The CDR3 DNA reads TGTGCCTGGAGTATCCGGGGACAGACATACGGCTACACCTTC. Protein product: CAWSIRGQTYGYTF.

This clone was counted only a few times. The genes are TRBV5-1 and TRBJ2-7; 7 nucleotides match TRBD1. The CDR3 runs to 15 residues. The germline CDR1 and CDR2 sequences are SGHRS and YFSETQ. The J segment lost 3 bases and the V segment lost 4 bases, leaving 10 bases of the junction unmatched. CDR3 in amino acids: CASSPGQLALYEQYF. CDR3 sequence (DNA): TGCGCCAGCAGCCCGGGACAGCTAGCCCTCTACGAGCAGTACTTC.

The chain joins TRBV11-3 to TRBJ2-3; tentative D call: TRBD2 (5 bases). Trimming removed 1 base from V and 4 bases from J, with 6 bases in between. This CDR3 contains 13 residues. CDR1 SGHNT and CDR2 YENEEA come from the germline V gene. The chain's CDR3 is CASSLGGSDTQYF. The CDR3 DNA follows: TGTGCCAGCAGCTTAGGAGGGTCAGATACGCAGTATTTT.

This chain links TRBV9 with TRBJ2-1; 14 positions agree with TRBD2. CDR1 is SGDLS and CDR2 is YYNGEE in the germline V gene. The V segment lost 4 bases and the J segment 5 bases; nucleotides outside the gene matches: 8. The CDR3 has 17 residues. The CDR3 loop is CASSTGTSGSGDNEQFF. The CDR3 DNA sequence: TGTGCCAGCAGCACCGGGACTAGCGGGAGCGGAGACAATGAGCAGTTCTTC.

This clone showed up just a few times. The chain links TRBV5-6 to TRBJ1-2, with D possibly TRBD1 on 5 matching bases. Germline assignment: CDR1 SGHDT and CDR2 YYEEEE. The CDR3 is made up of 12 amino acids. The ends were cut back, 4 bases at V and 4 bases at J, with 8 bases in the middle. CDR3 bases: TGTGCCAGCAGCCCGGGGGGCTATGGCTACACCTTC. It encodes CASSPGGYGYTF.

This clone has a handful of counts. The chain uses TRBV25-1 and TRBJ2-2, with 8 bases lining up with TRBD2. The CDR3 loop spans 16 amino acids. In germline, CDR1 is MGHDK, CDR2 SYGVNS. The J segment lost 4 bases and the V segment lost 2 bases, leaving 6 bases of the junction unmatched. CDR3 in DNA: TGTGCCAGCAGTGAAACGGGACTAGGGTTCACCGGGGAGCTGTTTTTT. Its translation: CASSETGLGFTGELFF.

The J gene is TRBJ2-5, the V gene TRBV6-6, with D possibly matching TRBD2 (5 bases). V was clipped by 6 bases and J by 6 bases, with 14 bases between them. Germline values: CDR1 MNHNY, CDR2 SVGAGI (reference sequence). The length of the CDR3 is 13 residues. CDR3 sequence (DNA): TGTGCCAGCAGATCTTTAGCGATCCAGACCCAGTACTTC. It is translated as CASRSLAIQTQYF.

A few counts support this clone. CDR3 sequence reads: CASSFAGQNTEAFF. DNA for the CDR3: TGTGCCAGCAGCTTCGCAGGGCAAAACACTGAAGCTTTCTTT. This chain joins TRBV7-3 and TRBJ1-1; weak D call: TRBD1 (5 bases). From germline, CDR1 is SGHTA and CDR2 FQGTGA. CDR3 length equals 14 residues. V lost 3 bases, J lost 2 bases, and 10 bases lay in between.